The 11 T cell receptor beta chains below come from one sample, sequenced in a study of control samples from healthy donors and cancer patients. The assay was immunoSEQ multiplex PCR, and TCRdb's table has in-frame clones only and misses some. This sample lists some 190,000 clones; its ten largest clones have roughly 2%. Sequenced material: blood. Every receptor here comes from a woman under 40 in good health.

The chain carries TRBV6-5 and TRBJ1-1; D gene uncertain. Germline CDR1 MNHEY, CDR2 SVGAGI. This CDR3 has 11 amino acids. Trimming stripped 6 bases from V and 8 bases from J, with 10 bases between. In DNA form, the CDR3 reads TGTGCCAGCAGCGAGGGTCCCGAAGCTTTCTTT. It specifies CASSEGPEAFF.

The CDR3 DNA is TGTGCCAGCAGTTCCAGAAACCTCTGGGACACCATATATTTT. Translation gives CASSSRNLWDTIYF. V gene TRBV27 combines with J gene TRBJ1-3; D not resolved. The CDR3 contains 14 residues. CDR1 and CDR2 (germline): MNHEY, SMNVEV (reference sequence). V lost 4 bases and J lost 8, with 15 bases in between.

This chain connects TRBV30 to TRBJ1-6; D is ambiguous. The V end was cut by 2 bases, the J end by 0 bases, with 5 bases between. Germline V lookup: CDR1 GTSNPN, CDR2 SVGIG (reference sequence). The CDR3 spans 14 residues. DNA for the CDR3: TGTGCCTGGAGTCGGAACTCCTATAATTCACCCCTCCACTTT. This translates into CAWSRNSYNSPLHF.

V usage is TRBV28 and J usage is TRBJ2-1, with TRBD1 matching 12 bases. The J segment lost 6 bases and the V segment lost 5 bases, leaving 8 bases of the junction unmatched. Germline lookup yields CDR1 MDHEN and CDR2 SYDVKM. CDR3 length: 16 amino acids. CDR3: CASSPTGTGGRNEQFF. The CDR3 DNA is TGTGCCAGCAGTCCTACCGGGACAGGGGGCCGCAATGAGCAGTTCTTC. Supplemented by reference TRBV28 and TRBJ2-1, the full variable domain reads DVKVTQSSRYLVKRTGEKVFLECVQDMDHENMFWYRQDPGLGLRLIYFSYDVKMKEKGDIPEGYSVSREKKERFSLILESASTNQTSMYLCASSPTGTGGRNEQFFGPGTRLTVL.

The genes are TRBV28 and TRBJ1-3, with a weak D call TRBD1 (5 bases). V lost 3 bases, J lost 2 bases, and 8 bases lay in between. Germline-derived CDR1 and CDR2 are MDHEN and SYDVKM. The length of the CDR3 is 14 residues. The CDR3 bases are TGTGCCAGCAGTTTGGGGGGGACTGGAAACACCATATATTTT. As protein: CASSLGGTGNTIYF.

This chain connects TRBV5-1 to TRBJ2-7; TRBD1 matches at 7 bases. V was clipped by 2 bases and J by 4 bases; unmatched bases: 6. Germline V lookup: CDR1 SGHRS, CDR2 YFSETQ. This CDR3 contains 14 residues. CDR3 coding DNA: TGCGCCAGCAGCTTCGTCAACAGGGGTTACGAGCAGTACTTC. As protein: CASSFVNRGYEQYF.

The J gene is TRBJ2-7, the V gene TRBV6-2 or TRBV6-3; 7 bases are a match to TRBD2. This CDR3 spans 14 amino acids. The J segment lost 2 bases and the V segment lost 6 bases, leaving 7 bases of the junction unmatched. CDR1 and CDR2 from the germline V gene are MNHEY and SVGEGT. In DNA, the CDR3 is TGTGCCAGCAGCCTCGGGGGGATTCCCTACGAGCAGTACTTC. As protein: CASSLGGIPYEQYF.

The rearrangement uses TRBV6-2 or TRBV6-3 and TRBJ2-3; 7 bases agree with TRBD2. Germline V CDR1 and CDR2: MNHEY, SVGEGT. V was pared by 5 bases and J by 2 bases, with 7 bases of the junction left unmatched. CDR3 length equals 15 residues. CDR3 amino acids: CASSARDYSTDTQYF. CDR3 nucleotides: TGTGCCAGCAGTGCCCGGGACTACTCCACAGATACGCAGTATTTT.

The gene calls are TRBV12-5 and TRBJ1-1; D gene ambiguous. V lost 0 bases and J lost 11, with 10 bases in between. Germline CDR1 LGHNT, CDR2 FRNRAP. The CDR3 sequence is 12 residues long. The CDR3 nucleotides are TGTGCTAGTGGTTTGGTACGGGGTGAGGCTTTCTTT. This codes for CASGLVRGEAFF.

The chain combines TRBV2 with TRBJ2-2; the D gene could be TRBD1 or TRBD2 (6 bases each). Trimming took off 6 bases at V and 6 bases at J, with 26 bases between the two ends. The CDR3 totals 18 residues. Per the germline V gene, CDR1 is SNHLY and CDR2 is FYNNEI. The CDR3 loop reads CASREGTFTGRLPGELFF. Written as DNA, the CDR3 is TGTGCCAGCAGGGAGGGAACGTTCACAGGGAGACTCCCCGGGGAGCTGTTTTTT.

V usage is TRBV6-6 and J usage is TRBJ2-7; no definite D call. The CDR3 extends over 13 amino acids. Trimming removed 5 bases from V and 6 bases from J, with 14 bases in between. From germline, CDR1 is MNHNY and CDR2 SVGAGI (reference sequence). The CDR3 DNA reads TGTGCCAGCAGTAGGACGGAGACGGGCGAGCAGTACTTC. Translating gives CASSRTETGEQYF.